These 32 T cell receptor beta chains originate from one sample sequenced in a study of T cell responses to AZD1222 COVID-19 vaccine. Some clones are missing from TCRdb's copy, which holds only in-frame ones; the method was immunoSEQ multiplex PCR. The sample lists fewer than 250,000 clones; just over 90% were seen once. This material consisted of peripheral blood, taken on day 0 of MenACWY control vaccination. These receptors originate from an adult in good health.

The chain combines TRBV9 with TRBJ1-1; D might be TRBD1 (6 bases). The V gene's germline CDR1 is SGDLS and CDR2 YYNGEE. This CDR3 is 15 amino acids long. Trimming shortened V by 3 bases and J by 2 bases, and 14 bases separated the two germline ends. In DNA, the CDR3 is TGTGCCAGCAGCGAATATCAGGGACATAACACTGAAGCTTTCTTT. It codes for CASSEYQGHNTEAFF.

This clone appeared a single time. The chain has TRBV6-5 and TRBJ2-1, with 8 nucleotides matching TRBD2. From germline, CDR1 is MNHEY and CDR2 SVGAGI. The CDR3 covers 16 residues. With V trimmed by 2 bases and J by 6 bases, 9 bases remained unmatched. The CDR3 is CASSYGSGGPGNEQFF. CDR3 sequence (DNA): TGTGCCAGCAGTTACGGGTCGGGGGGGCCTGGCAATGAGCAGTTCTTC.

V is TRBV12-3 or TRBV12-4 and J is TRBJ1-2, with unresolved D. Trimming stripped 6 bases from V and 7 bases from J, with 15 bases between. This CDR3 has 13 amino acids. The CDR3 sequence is CASSPLRLGGYTF. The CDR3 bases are TGTGCCAGCAGCCCTTTGAGGTTAGGTGGCTACACCTTC.

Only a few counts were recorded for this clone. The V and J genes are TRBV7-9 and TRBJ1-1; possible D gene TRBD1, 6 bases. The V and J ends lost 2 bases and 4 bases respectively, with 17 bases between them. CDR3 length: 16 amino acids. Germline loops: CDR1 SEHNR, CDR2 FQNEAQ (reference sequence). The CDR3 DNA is TGTGCCAGCAGCTTAATCGGGGGGCGAAGGGGCACTGAAGCTTTCTTT. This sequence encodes CASSLIGGRRGTEAFF.

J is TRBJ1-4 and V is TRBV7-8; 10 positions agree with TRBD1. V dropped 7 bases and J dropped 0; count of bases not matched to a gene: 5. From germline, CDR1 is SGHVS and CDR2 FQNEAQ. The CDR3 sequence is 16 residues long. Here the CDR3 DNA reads TGTGCCAGCACCCAAGGGACAGGGGCAACTAATGAAAAACTGTTTTTT. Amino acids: CASTQGTGATNEKLFF.

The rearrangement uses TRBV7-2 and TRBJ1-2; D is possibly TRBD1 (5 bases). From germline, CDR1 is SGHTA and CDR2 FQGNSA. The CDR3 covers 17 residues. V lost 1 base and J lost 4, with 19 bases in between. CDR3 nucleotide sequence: TGTGCCAGCAGCTTAGTAATGCGGGACTCTTCCCTCTATGGCTACACCTTC. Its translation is CASSLVMRDSSLYGYTF.

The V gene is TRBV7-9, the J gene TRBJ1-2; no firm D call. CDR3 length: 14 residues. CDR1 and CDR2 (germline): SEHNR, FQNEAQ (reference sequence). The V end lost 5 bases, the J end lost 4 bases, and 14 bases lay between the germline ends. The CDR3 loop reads CASSGGLQSYGYTF. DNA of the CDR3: TGTGCCAGCAGCGGAGGCCTACAAAGCTATGGCTACACCTTC.

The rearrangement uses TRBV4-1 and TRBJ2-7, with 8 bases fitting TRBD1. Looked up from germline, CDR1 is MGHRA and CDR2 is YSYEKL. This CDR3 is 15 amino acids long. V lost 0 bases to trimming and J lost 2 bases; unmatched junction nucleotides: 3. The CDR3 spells CASSQETGETYEQYF. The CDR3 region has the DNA TGCGCCAGCAGCCAAGAGACAGGGGAAACCTACGAGCAGTACTTC.

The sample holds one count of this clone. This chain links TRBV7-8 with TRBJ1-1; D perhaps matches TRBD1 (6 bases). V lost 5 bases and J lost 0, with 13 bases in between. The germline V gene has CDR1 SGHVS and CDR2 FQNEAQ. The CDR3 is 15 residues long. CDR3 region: CASSIQGLVNTEAFF. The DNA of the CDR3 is TGTGCCAGCAGCATACAGGGTCTGGTGAACACTGAAGCTTTCTTT.

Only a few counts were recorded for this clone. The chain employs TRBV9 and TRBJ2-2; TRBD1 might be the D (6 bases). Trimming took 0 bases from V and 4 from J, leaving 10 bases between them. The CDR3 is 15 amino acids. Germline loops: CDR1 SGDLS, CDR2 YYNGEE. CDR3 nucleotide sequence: TGTGCCAGCAGCGTAGCGGCCAGGGGCACCGGGGAGCTGTTTTTT. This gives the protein CASSVAARGTGELFF.

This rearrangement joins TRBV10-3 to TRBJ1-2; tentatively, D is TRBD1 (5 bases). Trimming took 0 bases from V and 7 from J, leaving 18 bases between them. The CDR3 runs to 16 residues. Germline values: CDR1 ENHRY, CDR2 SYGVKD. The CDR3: CAISESWEGGVRGYTF. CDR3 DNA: TGTGCCATCAGTGAGTCGTGGGAGGGAGGGGTGCGTGGCTACACCTTC.

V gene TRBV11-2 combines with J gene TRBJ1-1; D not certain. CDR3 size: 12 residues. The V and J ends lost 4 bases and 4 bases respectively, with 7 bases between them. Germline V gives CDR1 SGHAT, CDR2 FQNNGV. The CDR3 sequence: CASSYTPTEAFF. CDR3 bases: TGTGCCAGCAGCTATACCCCCACTGAAGCTTTCTTT.

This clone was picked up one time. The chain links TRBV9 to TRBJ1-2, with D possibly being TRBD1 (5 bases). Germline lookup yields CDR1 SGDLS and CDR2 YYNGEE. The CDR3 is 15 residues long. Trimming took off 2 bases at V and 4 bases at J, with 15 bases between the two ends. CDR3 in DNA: TGTGCCAGCAGCGTTGGGACGGATCCTTCCTATGGCTACACCTTC. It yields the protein CASSVGTDPSYGYTF.

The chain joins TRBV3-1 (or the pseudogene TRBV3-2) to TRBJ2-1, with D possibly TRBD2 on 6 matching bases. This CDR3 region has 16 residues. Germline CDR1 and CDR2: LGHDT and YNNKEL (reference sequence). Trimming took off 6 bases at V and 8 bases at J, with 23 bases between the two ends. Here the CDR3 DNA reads TGTGCCAGCAGTCCAAGGACGGGGGTCCCGGGCGATGAGCAGTTCTTC. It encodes CASSPRTGVPGDEQFF.

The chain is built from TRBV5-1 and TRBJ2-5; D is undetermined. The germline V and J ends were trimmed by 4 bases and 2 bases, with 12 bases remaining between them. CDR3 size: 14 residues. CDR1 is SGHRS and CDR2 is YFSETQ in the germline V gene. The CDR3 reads CASSPGGQQETQYF. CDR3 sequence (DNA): TGCGCCAGCAGCCCCGGTGGGCAGCAAGAGACCCAGTACTTC.

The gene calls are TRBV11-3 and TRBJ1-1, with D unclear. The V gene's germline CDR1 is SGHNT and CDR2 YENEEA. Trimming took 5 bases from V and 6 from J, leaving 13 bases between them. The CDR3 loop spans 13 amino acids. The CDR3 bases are TGTGCCAGCAGCCACGATAGGACCTCTGAAGCTTTCTTT. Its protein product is CASSHDRTSEAFF.

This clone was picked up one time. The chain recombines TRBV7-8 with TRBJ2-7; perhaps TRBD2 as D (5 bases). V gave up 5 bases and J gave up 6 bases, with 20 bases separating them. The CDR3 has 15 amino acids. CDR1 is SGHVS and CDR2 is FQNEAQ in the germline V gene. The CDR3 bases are TGTGCCAGCAGCGCGCGGGCGAGCTCCCTTCCCGAGCAGTACTTC. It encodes CASSARASSLPEQYF.

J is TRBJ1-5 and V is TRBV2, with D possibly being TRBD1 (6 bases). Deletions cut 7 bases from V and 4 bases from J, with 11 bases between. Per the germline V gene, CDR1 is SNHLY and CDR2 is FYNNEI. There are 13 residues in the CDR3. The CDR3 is CASNRVPNQPQHF. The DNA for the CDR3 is TGTGCCAGCAACAGGGTACCTAATCAGCCCCAGCATTTT.

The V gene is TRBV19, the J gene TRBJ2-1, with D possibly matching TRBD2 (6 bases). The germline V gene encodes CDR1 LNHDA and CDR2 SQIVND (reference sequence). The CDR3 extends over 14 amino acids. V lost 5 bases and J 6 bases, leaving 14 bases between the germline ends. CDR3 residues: CASSVGLDLNEQFF. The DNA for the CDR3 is TGTGCCAGTAGTGTGGGACTTGATCTCAATGAGCAGTTCTTC.

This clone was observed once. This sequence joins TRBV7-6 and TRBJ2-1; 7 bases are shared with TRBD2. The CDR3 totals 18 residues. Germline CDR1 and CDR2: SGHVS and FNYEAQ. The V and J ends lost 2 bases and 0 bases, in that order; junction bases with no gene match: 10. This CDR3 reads CASSLTPSGPYSYNEQFF. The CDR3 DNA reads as TGTGCCAGCAGCTTAACTCCTAGCGGACCCTACTCCTACAATGAGCAGTTCTTC.

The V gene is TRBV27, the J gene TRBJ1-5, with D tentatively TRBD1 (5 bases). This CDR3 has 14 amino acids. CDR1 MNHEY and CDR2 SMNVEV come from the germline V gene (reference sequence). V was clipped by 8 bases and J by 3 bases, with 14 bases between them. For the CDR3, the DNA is TGTGCCAGCTGGACGGGACGCTACAATCAGCCCCAGCATTTT. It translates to CASWTGRYNQPQHF.

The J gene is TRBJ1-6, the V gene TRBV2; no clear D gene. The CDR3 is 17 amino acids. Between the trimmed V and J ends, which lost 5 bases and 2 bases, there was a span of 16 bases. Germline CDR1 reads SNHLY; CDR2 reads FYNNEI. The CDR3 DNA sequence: TGTGCCAGCAGTACCCGTAGGTCACCGACCTATAATTCACCCCTCCACTTT. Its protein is CASSTRRSPTYNSPLHF.

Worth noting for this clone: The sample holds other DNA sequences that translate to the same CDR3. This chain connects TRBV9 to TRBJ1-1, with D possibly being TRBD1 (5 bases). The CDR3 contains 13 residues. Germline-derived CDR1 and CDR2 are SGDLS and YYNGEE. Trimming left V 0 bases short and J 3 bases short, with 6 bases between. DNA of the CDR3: TGTGCCAGCAGCGTAGCGGGGGACACTGAAGCTTTCTTT. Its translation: CASSVAGDTEAFF.

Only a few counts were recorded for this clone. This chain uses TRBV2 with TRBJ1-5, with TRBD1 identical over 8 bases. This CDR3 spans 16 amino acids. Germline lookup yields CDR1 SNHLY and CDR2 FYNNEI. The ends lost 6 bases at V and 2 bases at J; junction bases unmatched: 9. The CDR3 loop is CASRGHRGVGNQPQHF. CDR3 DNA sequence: TGTGCCAGCAGAGGTCACAGGGGGGTCGGCAATCAGCCCCAGCATTTT.

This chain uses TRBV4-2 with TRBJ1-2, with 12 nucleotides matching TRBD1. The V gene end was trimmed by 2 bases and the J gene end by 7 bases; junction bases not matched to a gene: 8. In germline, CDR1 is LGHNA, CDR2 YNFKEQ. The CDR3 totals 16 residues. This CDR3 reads CASSQPLGQGAAGYTF. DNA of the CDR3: TGTGCCAGCAGCCAACCCCTGGGACAGGGGGCAGCTGGCTACACCTTC.

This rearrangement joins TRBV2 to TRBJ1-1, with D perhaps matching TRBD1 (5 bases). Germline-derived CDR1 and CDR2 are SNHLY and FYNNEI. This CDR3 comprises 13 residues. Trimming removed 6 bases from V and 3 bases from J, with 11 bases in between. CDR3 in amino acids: CASRVQDYTEAFF. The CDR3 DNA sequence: TGTGCCAGCAGGGTACAGGACTACACTGAAGCTTTCTTT.

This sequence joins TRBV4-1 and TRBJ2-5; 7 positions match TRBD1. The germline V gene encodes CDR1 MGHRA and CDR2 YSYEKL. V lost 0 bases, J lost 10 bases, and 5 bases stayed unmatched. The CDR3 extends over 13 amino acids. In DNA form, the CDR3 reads TGCGCCAGCAGCCAAGATAGCAGGGGGAGCCAGTACTTC. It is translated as CASSQDSRGSQYF.

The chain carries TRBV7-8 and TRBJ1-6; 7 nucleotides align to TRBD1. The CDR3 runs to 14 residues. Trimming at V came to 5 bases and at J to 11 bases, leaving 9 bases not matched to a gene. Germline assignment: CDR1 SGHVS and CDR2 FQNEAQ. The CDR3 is CASSLGQEGAPLHF. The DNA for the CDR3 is TGTGCCAGCAGCCTCGGACAGGAGGGCGCACCCCTCCACTTT.

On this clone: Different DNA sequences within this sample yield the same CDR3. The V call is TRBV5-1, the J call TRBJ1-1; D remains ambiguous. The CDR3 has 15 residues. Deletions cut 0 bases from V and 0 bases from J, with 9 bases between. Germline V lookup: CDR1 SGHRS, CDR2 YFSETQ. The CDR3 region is CASSLAEGLNTEAFF. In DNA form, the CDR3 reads TGCGCCAGCAGCTTGGCCGAGGGATTGAACACTGAAGCTTTCTTT.

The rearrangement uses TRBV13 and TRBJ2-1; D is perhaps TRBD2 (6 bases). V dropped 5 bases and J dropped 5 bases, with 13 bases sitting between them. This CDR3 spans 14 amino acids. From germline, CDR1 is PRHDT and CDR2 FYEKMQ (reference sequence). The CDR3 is CASSPGPGDNEQFF. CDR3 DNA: TGTGCCAGCAGCCCGGGTCCGGGGGACAATGAGCAGTTCTTC. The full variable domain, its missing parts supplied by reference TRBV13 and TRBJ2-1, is AAGVIQSPRHLIKEKRETATLKCYPIPRHDTVYWYQQGPGQDPQFLISFYEKMQSDKGSIPDRFSAQQFSDYHSELNMSSLELGDSALYFCASSPGPGDNEQFFGPGTRLTVL.

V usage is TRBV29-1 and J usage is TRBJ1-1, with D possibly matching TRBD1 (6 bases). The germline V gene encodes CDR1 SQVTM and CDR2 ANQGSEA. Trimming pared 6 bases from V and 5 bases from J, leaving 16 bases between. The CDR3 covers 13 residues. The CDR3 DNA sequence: TGCAGCGTCCGCAGGGGAGACGGGACTGAAGCTTTCTTT. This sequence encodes CSVRRGDGTEAFF.

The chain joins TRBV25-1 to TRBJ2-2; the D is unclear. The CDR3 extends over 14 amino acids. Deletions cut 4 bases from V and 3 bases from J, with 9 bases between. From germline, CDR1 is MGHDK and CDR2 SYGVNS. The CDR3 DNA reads TGTGCCAGCAGTGCGGCTTCCTACACCGGGGAGCTGTTTTTT. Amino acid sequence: CASSAASYTGELFF.